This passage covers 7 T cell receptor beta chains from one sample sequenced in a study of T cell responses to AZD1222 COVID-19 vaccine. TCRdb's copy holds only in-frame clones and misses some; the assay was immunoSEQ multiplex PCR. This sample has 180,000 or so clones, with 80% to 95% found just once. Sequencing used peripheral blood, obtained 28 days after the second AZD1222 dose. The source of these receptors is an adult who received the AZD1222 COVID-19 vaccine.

CDR3 region: CASSEAPAGGHEQYF. The DNA for the CDR3 is TGTGCCAGCAGTGAAGCCCCAGCGGGGGGACACGAGCAGTACTTC. The chain uses TRBV2 and TRBJ2-7, with 9 bases that match TRBD2. Looked up from germline, CDR1 is SNHLY and CDR2 is FYNNEI. The CDR3 runs 15 residues. The trim removed 0 bases at V and 5 bases at J, leaving 5 bases unmatched.

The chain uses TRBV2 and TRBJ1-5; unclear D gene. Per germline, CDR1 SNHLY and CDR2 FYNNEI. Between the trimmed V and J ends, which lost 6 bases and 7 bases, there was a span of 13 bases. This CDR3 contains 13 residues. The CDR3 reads CASSPGERQPQHF. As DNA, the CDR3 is TGTGCCAGCAGCCCCGGTGAAAGGCAGCCCCAGCATTTT.

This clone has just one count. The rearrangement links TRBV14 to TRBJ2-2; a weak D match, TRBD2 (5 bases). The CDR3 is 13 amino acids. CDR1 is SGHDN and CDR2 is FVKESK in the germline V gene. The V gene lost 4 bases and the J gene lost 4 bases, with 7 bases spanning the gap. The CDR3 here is CASSRRGTGELFF. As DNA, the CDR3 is TGTGCCAGCAGCCGTCGGGGCACCGGGGAGCTGTTTTTT.

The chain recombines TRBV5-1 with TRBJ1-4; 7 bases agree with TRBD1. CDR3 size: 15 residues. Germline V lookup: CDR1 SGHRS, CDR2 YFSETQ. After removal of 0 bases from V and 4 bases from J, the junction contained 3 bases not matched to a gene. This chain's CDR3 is CASSLGQGDNEKLFF. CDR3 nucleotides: TGCGCCAGCAGCTTGGGGCAGGGGGATAATGAAAAACTGTTTTTT.

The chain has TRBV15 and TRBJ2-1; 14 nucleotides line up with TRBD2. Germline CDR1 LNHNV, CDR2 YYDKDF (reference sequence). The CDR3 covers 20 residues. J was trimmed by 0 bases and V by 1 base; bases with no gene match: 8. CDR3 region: CATSRVPGLAGGSSYNEQFF. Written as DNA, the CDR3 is TGTGCCACCAGCAGAGTTCCAGGACTAGCGGGAGGAAGCTCCTACAATGAGCAGTTCTTC.

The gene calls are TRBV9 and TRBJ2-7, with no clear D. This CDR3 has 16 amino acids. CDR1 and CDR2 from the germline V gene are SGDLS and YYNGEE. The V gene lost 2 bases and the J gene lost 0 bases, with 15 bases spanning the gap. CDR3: CASSVDATGSSYEQYF. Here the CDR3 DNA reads TGTGCCAGCAGCGTGGATGCAACGGGCAGCTCCTACGAGCAGTACTTC.

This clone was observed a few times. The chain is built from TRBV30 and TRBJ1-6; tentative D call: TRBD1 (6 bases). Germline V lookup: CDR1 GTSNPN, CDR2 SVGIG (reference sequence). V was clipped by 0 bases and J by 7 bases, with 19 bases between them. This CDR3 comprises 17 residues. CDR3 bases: TGTGCCTGGAGTGTACGCCCTTTCGGACAGAACAATTCACCCCTCCACTTT. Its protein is CAWSVRPFGQNNSPLHF.